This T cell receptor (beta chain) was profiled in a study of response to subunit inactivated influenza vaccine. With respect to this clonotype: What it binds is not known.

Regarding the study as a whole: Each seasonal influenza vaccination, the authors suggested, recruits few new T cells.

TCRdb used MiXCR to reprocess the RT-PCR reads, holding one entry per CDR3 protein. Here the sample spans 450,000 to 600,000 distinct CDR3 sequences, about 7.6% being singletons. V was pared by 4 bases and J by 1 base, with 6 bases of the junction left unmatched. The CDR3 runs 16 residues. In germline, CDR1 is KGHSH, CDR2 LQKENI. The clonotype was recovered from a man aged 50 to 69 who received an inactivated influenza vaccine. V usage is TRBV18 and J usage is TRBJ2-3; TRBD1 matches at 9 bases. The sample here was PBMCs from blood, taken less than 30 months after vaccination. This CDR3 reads CASSQGQGMRTDTQYF. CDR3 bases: TGTGCCAGCTCACAAGGACAGGGGATGCGCACAGATACGCAGTATTTT.